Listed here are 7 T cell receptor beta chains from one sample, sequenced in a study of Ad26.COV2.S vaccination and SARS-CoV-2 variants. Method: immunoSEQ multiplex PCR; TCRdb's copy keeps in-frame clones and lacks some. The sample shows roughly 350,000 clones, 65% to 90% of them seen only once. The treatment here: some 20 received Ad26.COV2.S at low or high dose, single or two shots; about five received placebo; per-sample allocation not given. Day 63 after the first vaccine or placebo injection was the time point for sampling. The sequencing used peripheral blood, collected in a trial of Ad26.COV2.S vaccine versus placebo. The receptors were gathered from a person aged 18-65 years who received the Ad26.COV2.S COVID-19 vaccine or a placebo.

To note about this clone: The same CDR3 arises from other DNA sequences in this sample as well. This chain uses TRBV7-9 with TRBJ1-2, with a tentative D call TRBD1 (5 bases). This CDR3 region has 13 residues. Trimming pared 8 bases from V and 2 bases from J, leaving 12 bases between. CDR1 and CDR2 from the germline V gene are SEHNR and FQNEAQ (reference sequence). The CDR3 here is CASSLEGNYGYTF. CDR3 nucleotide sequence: TGTGCCAGCTCTCTGGAGGGGAACTATGGCTACACCTTC.

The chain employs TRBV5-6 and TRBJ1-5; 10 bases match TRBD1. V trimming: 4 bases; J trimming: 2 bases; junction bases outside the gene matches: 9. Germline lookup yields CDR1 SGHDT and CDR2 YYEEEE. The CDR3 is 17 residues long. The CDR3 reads CASSRLTGGIGNQPQHF. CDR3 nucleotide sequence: TGTGCCAGCAGCCGACTGACAGGGGGCATCGGCAATCAGCCCCAGCATTTT.

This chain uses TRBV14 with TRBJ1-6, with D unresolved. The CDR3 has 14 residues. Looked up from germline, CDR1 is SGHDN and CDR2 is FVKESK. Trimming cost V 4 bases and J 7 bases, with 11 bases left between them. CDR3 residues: CASSLVGGNSPLHF. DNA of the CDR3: TGTGCCAGCAGCCTAGTAGGAGGGAATTCACCCCTCCACTTT.

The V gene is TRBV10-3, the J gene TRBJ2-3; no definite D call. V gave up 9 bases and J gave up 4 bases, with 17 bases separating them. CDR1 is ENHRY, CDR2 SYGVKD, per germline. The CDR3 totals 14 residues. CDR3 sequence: CAIAGPIAPDTQYF. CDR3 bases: TGTGCCATAGCCGGGCCTATAGCACCAGATACGCAGTATTTT.

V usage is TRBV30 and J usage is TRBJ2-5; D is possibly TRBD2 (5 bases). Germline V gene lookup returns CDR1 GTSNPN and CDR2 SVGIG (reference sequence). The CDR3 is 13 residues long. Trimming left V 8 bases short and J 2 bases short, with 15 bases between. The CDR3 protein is CARASGLQETQYF. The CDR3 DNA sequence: TGTGCCCGTGCCAGCGGACTTCAAGAGACCCAGTACTTC.

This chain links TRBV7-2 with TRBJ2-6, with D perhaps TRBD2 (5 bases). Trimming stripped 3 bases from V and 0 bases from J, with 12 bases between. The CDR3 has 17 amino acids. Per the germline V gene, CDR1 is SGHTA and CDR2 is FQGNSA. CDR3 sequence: CASSLRALDSGANVLTF. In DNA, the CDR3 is TGTGCCAGCAGCTTGAGGGCCTTGGACTCTGGGGCCAACGTCCTGACTTTC.

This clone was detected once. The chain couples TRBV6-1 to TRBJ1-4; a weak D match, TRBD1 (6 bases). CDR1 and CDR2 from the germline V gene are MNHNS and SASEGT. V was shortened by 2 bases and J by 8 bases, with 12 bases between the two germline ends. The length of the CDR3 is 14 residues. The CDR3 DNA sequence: TGTGCCAGCAGTGAACCCGCAGGGGTGGAAAAACTGTTTTTT. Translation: CASSEPAGVEKLFF.